This TCR beta chain was observed in a study of regulatory T cells in long-lasting Graves disease. Study-wide context: The criterion for persistent Graves' disease was over 5 years of antithyroid drugs with positive TSH receptor antibodies.

This CDR3 has 14 residues. Germline V lookup: CDR1 MNHNS, CDR2 SASEGT. Between the trimmed V and J ends, which lost 6 bases and 4 bases, there was a span of 12 bases. Arm-PCR of CDR3 regions and iRepertoire HTBI primers were the basis on which TCR beta libraries were built. Using its own MiXCR run on the multiplex PCR reads, TCRdb lists one record per CDR3 protein. Here the sample spans 700,000 or so distinct CDR3 sequences, about 32% being singletons. General observations from the study: Persistent disease favored TRBV28, TRBJ1-2 and TRBJ2-5. Lower TCR diversity characterized persistent Graves' patients relative to newly diagnosed patients.

Concerning this clonotype itself: Its antigen is currently unknown.

Documented time point: persistent/refractory GD, antithyroid drugs over 5 years with positive TRAb. RNA isolated from PBMCs was used to make the TCR library. This chain links TRBV6-1 with TRBJ2-2; D may be TRBD1 (6 bases). The TCR comes from a female donor with Graves disease. Material: peripheral blood mononuclear cells (PBMCs), obtained when the disease was refractory, from a patient treated with antithyroid drugs. As DNA, the CDR3 is TGTGCCAGCAGGAGAGGGGGTACCACCGGGGAGCTGTTTTTT. It encodes CASRRGGTTGELFF.